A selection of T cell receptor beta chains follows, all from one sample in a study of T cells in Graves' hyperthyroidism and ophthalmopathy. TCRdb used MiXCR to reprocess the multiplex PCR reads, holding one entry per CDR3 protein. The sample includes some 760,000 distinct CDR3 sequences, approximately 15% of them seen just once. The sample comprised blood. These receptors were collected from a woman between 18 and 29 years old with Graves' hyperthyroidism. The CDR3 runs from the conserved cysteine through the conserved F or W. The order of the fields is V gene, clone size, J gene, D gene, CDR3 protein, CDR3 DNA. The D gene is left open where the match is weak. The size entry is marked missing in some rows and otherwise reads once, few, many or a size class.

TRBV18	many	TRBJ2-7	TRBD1	CASSQGTGEQYF	TGTGCCAGCTCACAGGGGACAGGCGAGCAGTACTTC
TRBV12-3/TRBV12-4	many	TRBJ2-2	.	CASSLVGANTGELFF	TGTGCCAGCAGTTTAGTCGGTGCCAACACCGGGGAGCTGTTTTTT
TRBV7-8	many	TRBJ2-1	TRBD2	CASSLAPSGRDEQFF	TGTGCCAGCAGCTTAGCACCTAGCGGGAGAGATGAGCAGTTCTTC
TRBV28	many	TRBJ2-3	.	CASSLEQYTDTQYF	TGTGCCAGCAGTTTGGAACAGTACACAGATACGCAGTATTTT
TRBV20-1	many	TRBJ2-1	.	CSARLRISSREQFF	TGCAGTGCTAGACTCCGGATCTCCTCAAGAGAGCAGTTCTTC
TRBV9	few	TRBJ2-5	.	CASSVAAEETQYF	TGTGCCAGCAGCGTAGCTGCCGAAGAGACCCAGTACTTC
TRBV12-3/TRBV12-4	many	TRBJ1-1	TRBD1	CASSPRTGSTEAFF	TGTGCCAGCAGTCCGCGGACAGGGTCCACTGAAGCTTTCTTT
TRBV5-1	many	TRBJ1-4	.	CASSLKGDEKLFF	TGCGCCAGCAGCTTGAAGGGGGACGAAAAACTGTTTTTT
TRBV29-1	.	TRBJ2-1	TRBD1	CSVYGTAPRNEQFF	TGCAGCGTCTACGGGACAGCCCCCCGGAATGAGCAGTTCTTC
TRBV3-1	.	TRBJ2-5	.	CASSLPPLETQYF	TGTGCCAGCAGCCTCCCCCCCTTAGAGACCCAGTACTTC
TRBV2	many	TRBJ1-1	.	CASGEPGAFF	TGTGCCAGCGGGGAACCGGGAGCTTTCTTT
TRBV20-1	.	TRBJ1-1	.	CSAYGHRITEAFF	TGCAGTGCGTACGGACATAGAATAACTGAAGCTTTCTTT
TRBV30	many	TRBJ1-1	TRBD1	CAWSGRGHTEAFF	TGTGCCTGGAGTGGAAGGGGGCACACTGAAGCTTTCTTT
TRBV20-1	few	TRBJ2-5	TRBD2	CSARRLAGVGETQYF	TGCAGTGCTAGACGACTAGCGGGAGTGGGAGAGACCCAGTACTTC
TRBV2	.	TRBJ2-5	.	CASSVYPGQFVQETQYF	TGTGCCAGCAGTGTCTACCCGGGACAATTCGTTCAAGAGACCCAGTACTTC
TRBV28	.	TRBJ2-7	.	CAGSSQGSYEQYF	TGTGCCGGCAGTTCCCAGGGTTCCTACGAGCAGTACTTC
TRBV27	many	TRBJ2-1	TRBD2	CASSLSSGGHEQFF	TGTGCCAGCAGTTTATCTTCGGGGGGTCATGAGCAGTTCTTC
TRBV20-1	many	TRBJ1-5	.	CSARDFREGNQPQHF	TGCAGTGCTAGGGATTTCAGGGAGGGCAATCAGCCCCAGCATTTT
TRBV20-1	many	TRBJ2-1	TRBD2	CSARVGGTYNEQFF	TGCAGTGCTAGAGTCGGGGGGACCTACAATGAGCAGTTCTTC
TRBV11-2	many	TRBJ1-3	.	CASSQSVNTIYF	TGTGCCAGCAGCCAGAGTGTAAACACCATATATTTT
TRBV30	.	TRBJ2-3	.	CAWSGVARTDTQYF	TGTGCCTGGAGTGGAGTAGCGAGGACAGATACGCAGTATTTT
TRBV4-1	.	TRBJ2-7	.	CASSQEREQYEQYF	TGCGCCAGCAGCCAAGAACGGGAGCAATACGAGCAGTACTTC
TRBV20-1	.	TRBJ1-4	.	CSGGQNNEKLFF	TGCAGTGGCGGACAGAATAATGAAAAACTGTTTTTT
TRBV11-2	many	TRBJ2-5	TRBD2	CASSLAGLAGVRETQYF	TGTGCCAGCAGCTTAGCTGGGCTAGCGGGAGTGAGAGAGACCCAGTACTTC
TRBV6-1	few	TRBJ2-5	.	CASRPWISGQETQYF	TGTGCCAGCAGACCTTGGATTAGCGGACAAGAGACCCAGTACTTC
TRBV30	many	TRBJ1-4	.	CAWSVGTMGARGEKLFF	TGTGCCTGGAGTGTTGGGACAATGGGGGCCCGAGGTGAAAAACTGTTTTTT
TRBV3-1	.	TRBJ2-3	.	CASRTSSDTQYF	TGTGCCAGCAGGACTAGTTCAGATACGCAGTATTTT
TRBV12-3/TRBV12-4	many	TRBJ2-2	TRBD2	CASSLNDLAVYTGELFF	TGTGCCAGCAGTTTAAATGACCTAGCGGTCTACACCGGGGAGCTGTTTTTT
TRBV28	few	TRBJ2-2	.	CASSPTANTGELFF	TGTGCCAGCAGTCCGACAGCGAACACCGGGGAGCTGTTTTTT
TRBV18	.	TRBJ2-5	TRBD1	CASSAGQGGMGETQYF	TGTGCCAGCTCAGCCGGACAGGGCGGTATGGGAGAGACCCAGTACTTC
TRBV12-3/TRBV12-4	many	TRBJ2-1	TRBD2	CAITRRGGRANEQFF	TGTGCCATCACAAGACGGGGCGGGAGGGCCAATGAGCAGTTCTTC
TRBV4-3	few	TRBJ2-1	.	CASSQVGGSEQFF	TGCGCCAGCAGCCAAGTCGGAGGGAGTGAGCAGTTCTTC
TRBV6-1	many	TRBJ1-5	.	CASIVGGAGRQPQHF	TGTGCCAGCATCGTAGGGGGGGCAGGGCGGCAGCCCCAGCATTTT
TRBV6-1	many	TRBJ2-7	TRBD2	CASSSGLAGGEQYF	TGTGCCAGCAGTTCAGGACTAGCGGGAGGCGAGCAGTACTTC
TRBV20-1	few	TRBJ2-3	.	CSAGDNPTDTQYF	TGCAGTGCTGGGGATAACCCAACAGATACGCAGTATTTT
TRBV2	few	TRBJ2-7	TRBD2	CASGGGSGSSSYEQYF	TGTGCCAGCGGGGGGGGTAGCGGGAGTAGCTCCTACGAGCAGTACTTC
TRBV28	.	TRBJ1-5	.	CANNLPPKRNQPQHF	TGTGCCAACAACCTCCCCCCTAAGCGCAATCAGCCCCAGCATTTT
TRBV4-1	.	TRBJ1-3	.	CASSQDPSVGNTIYF	TGCGCCAGCAGCCAAGATCCATCCGTTGGAAACACCATATATTTT
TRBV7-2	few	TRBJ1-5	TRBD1	CASSLVYRGGQPQHF	TGTGCCAGCAGCTTAGTGTACAGGGGAGGACAGCCCCAGCATTTT
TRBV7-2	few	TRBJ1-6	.	CASSLGSGGNSPLHF	TGTGCCAGCAGCTTAGGGTCCGGGGGCAATTCACCCCTCCACTTT